This T cell receptor (beta chain) was identified in a study of CD8 T cells in ankylosing spondylitis. Each TCR beta library was made by quantitative 5'-RACE that incorporated molecular barcodes. In TCRdb, the 5' RACE reads were re-called with MiXCR into one record per CDR3 protein. The sample has a few hundred thousand distinct CDR3 sequences; around 22% are singletons. This clonotype was detected ten times or more. Antigen specificity is unknown. Findings of the study overall: The disease-linked clones had a CD8+ phenotype and low blood frequencies. Past studies reported some motif variants in reactive arthritis synovial fluid and blood. A motif of eight highly homologous TCR beta variants was seen as apparently characteristic of ankylosing spondylitis blood.

The clonotype comes from a male donor with ankylosing spondylitis. The sample consisted of blood, either unsorted or a sorted T cell fraction (not recorded which).

As DNA, the CDR3 is TGTGCCAGCAGCTTGGAGGGTTATGGCTACACCTTC. It encodes CASSLEGYGYTF. This chain links TRBV5-5 with TRBJ1-2, with no clear D. CDR1 and CDR2 (germline): SGHKS, YYEKEE (reference sequence). This CDR3 has 12 residues. Trimming stripped 0 bases from V and 5 bases from J, with 5 bases between.